The text below deals with one T cell receptor (beta chain). No antigen is known for it. No DNA is shown, since the ends of the CDR3 on it are uncertain; the CDR3 is the one TCRdb lists. Germline values: CDR1 SGHRS, CDR2 YFSETQ. The CDR3 is 15 residues long, counting both termini. This sample was included in a study of T-cell memory formation after mild COVID-19. Findings and caveats of the study: Clones that contracted from day 15 to 85 were balanced CD4/CD8, while later expanders leaned CD4+. CD4+ contracting clones were mainly CM and EM; CD8+ ones, EMRA.

TCR alpha and TCR beta cDNA libraries with sample barcodes and UMIs came from 5'RACE using constant-segment primers. TCRdb processed the 5' RACE reads anew with MiXCR; each CDR3 protein has one entry. The data show tens of thousands of distinct CDR3 sequences, roughly 9.9% seen once. The source material was PBMCs or a T cell subset sorted from them (not recorded which). This sequence originates from a man aged 18 to 29 who had mild COVID-19 (a few samples of this study predate the infection). Cell type and time point are not known. The chain has TRBV5-1 and TRBJ2-1; TRBD2 was called by the table and not checked on the DNA. The CDR3 spells CASSLDPVARGSMFF.